The present T cell receptor beta chain was sequenced within a study of OX40 agonist ivuxolimab in advanced cancers. TCRdb keeps only in-frame clones here, not all; method: immunoSEQ multiplex PCR. The sample has over 90,000 clones; approximately 84% are singletons. The sequence was collected from an adult with an advanced solid tumor such as melanoma, head and neck, liver or kidney cancer. The sample in question was CD4+ or CD8+ T cells sorted from blood, obtained in a trial of the OX40 agonist ivuxolimab.

CDR3 DNA sequence: TGCGCCAGCAGCTTGGAGGGACTAACCCACGAGCAGTACTTC. As protein: CASSLEGLTHEQYF. V gene TRBV5-1 combines with J gene TRBJ2-7; 7 bases match TRBD2. CDR3 length equals 14 residues. V dropped 0 bases and J dropped 5; count of bases not matched to a gene: 5. The V gene's germline CDR1 is SGHRS and CDR2 YFSETQ.